The 14 T cell receptor beta chains listed next were all sequenced from one sample in a study of blood T cell repertoires in COVID-19. The method was immunoSEQ multiplex PCR; TCRdb's version includes in-frame clones alone and lacks a portion of them. The data contain around 150,000 clones, around 92% of them seen just once; the ten biggest clones take up approximately 5%. Sequencing was performed on peripheral blood. These receptors were taken from a man aged 25 to 40 with COVID-19, enrolled during active disease.

This rearrangement joins TRBV5-8 to TRBJ1-2, with TRBD1 as a possible D gene (5 bases). The CDR3 has 14 residues. V shed 9 bases and J shed 6 bases, with 21 bases lying between them. The germline gives CDR1 SGHTS, CDR2 YDEGEE. The CDR3: CATERTQGGHGYTF. The CDR3 DNA reads TGTGCCACCGAAAGGACCCAGGGAGGGCATGGCTACACCTTC.

The J gene is TRBJ2-1, the V gene TRBV5-1, with D perhaps TRBD2 (6 bases). The CDR3 runs to 18 residues. Germline CDR1 SGHRS, CDR2 YFSETQ. Deletions cut 1 base from V and 1 base from J, with 18 bases between. CDR3 bases: TGCGCCAGCAGCTTGTTTCCAAAAGGGAGGACGTCCTACAATGAGCAGTTCTTC. Protein product: CASSLFPKGRTSYNEQFF.

This clone was seen a single time. The gene calls are TRBV27 and TRBJ2-1, with TRBD2 as a possible D gene (6 bases). The CDR3 runs 14 residues. Trimming pared 6 bases from V and 9 bases from J, leaving 18 bases between. In germline, CDR1 is MNHEY, CDR2 SMNVEV (reference sequence). CDR3 amino acids: CASSQRTMGSEQFF. The CDR3 nucleotides are TGTGCCAGCAGCCAACGGACTATGGGTAGTGAGCAGTTCTTC.

This clone has ten or more counts. The chain carries TRBV24-1 and TRBJ2-7, with a possible D match to TRBD1 (8 bases). Germline V gene lookup returns CDR1 KGHDR and CDR2 SFDVKD. V lost 4 bases and J 1 base, leaving 16 bases between the germline ends. The CDR3 covers 16 residues. The CDR3 loop reads CATSEHDRGGSYEQYF. The CDR3 coding sequence is TGTGCCACCAGTGAACACGACAGGGGAGGGTCCTACGAGCAGTACTTC.

The chain links TRBV27 to TRBJ2-5; tentative D call: TRBD2 (6 bases). The CDR3 extends over 15 amino acids. Germline V gives CDR1 MNHEY, CDR2 SMNVEV (reference sequence). V lost 4 bases to trimming and J lost 4 bases, with 16 bases between them. The CDR3 loop reads CASSSPGLWGETQYF. The CDR3, as DNA: TGTGCCAGCAGTTCCCCGGGACTCTGGGGAGAGACCCAGTACTTC.

The genes are TRBV19 and TRBJ1-2; 9 positions agree with TRBD1. This CDR3 region has 13 residues. V lost 7 bases, J lost 6 bases, and 6 bases stayed unmatched. Germline CDR1 and CDR2: LNHDA and SQIVND (reference sequence). CDR3 sequence: CASTPTGGNGYTF. The CDR3 DNA reads TGTGCCAGTACCCCGACAGGGGGAAATGGCTACACCTTC.

V and J are TRBV28 and TRBJ2-1; the match to TRBD2 covers 10 bases. J gave up 3 bases and V 3 bases, and 8 bases lay outside the gene matches. Germline CDR1 reads MDHEN; CDR2 reads SYDVKM. This CDR3 has 17 residues. This CDR3 reads CASSLRPGTSVYNEQFF. In DNA form, the CDR3 reads TGTGCCAGCAGTTTGCGTCCCGGGACTAGCGTCTACAATGAGCAGTTCTTC.

The chain is built from TRBV7-9 and TRBJ2-7, with TRBD2 as a possible D gene (6 bases). Trimming pared 0 bases from V and 2 bases from J, leaving 8 bases between. CDR3 length: 14 amino acids. Germline CDR1 reads SEHNR; CDR2 reads FQNEAQ (reference sequence). CDR3 sequence: CASSLAGGTYEQYF. CDR3 DNA: TGTGCCAGCAGCTTAGCAGGAGGGACCTACGAGCAGTACTTC.

The V call is TRBV19, the J call TRBJ2-3; 11 bases map to TRBD2. The CDR3 loop spans 17 amino acids. After removal of 6 bases from V and 3 bases from J, the junction contained 11 bases not matched to a gene. The germline gives CDR1 LNHDA, CDR2 SQIVND (reference sequence). CDR3 amino acids: CASRLELAGALTDTQYF. Written as DNA, the CDR3 is TGTGCCAGTAGGCTCGAACTAGCGGGAGCCCTGACAGATACGCAGTATTTT.

The V and J genes are TRBV4-2 and TRBJ2-7; 12 bases agree with TRBD2. Germline values: CDR1 LGHNA, CDR2 YNFKEQ. Trimming at V came to 5 bases and at J to 7 bases, leaving 6 bases not matched to a gene. CDR3 length: 14 amino acids. Written as DNA, the CDR3 is TGTGCCAGCAGCTCCCCTAGCGGGAGGGGAGAGCAGTACTTC. Amino acid sequence: CASSSPSGRGEQYF.

The chain uses TRBV4-2 and TRBJ1-1, with 7 bases lining up with TRBD1. J was trimmed by 3 bases and V by 5 bases; bases with no gene match: 9. Germline CDR1 is LGHNA and CDR2 is YNFKEQ. The CDR3 runs 15 residues. CDR3 in amino acids: CASSTPGQTYTEAFF. CDR3 coding DNA: TGTGCCAGCAGCACTCCGGGACAGACCTACACTGAAGCTTTCTTT.

This rearrangement joins TRBV5-4 to TRBJ2-7; D is undetermined. Germline V lookup: CDR1 SGHNT, CDR2 YYREEE (reference sequence). V was clipped by 4 bases and J by 4 bases, with 12 bases between them. The CDR3 has 13 residues. Written as DNA, the CDR3 is TGTGCCAGCAGCCCAGGTAGTCCGTACGAGCAGTACTTC. Its translation is CASSPGSPYEQYF.

About this clone itself: Other DNA sequences within the sample encode an identical CDR3. V is TRBV7-2 and J is TRBJ1-4; D might be TRBD1 (5 bases). The CDR3 spans 15 residues. V lost 5 bases, J lost 3 bases, and 13 bases lay in between. Germline CDR1 SGHTA, CDR2 FQGNSA. The CDR3 nucleotides are TGTGCCAGCAGCCGTTCTGGGGCGGCTAATGAAAAACTGTTTTTT. Translating it yields CASSRSGAANEKLFF. The variable domain in full, completed from reference TRBV7-2 and TRBJ1-4, reads GAGVSQSPSNKVTEKGKDVELRCDPISGHTALYWYRQSLGQGLEFLIYFQGNSAPDKSGLPSDRFSAERTGGSVSTLTIQRTQQEDSAVYLCASSRSGAANEKLFFGSGTQLSVL.

This clone occurred a few times. The chain is built from TRBV7-8 and TRBJ1-2, with D uncertain. The V end lost 5 bases, the J end lost 2 bases, and 18 bases lay between the germline ends. CDR1 and CDR2 (germline): SGHVS, FQNEAQ. The CDR3 has 16 residues. The CDR3 DNA sequence: TGTGCCAGCAGCGCTCAAGCGGCCTTAGAGAACTATGGCTACACCTTC. Translation: CASSAQAALENYGYTF.